This T cell receptor (beta chain) was recovered during a study of T cell repertoires in cytomegalovirus infection (dated by TCRdb to between 2018 and 2021). About the investigation overall: The peptide stimulations were aimed at well-studied HLA-B-restricted epitopes as well as recently identified HLA-C-restricted CMV epitopes, whose presentation resists viral immunomodulation. The HLA type of each donor mattered for the analysis, because public TCR beta signatures pointed to carriage of CMV infection along with the matching HLA type.

The CDR3 goes from the cysteine to the phenylalanine over 12 residues. Just the 36-base CDR3 DNA is kept, in frame starting at base 1. V and J lose 6 bases and 4 bases, and a span of 10 bases separates them. As for this clonotype: It has no known antigen specificity. No base quality information exists; no much larger clone differs at one position.

Data came from an Illumina HiSeq 1500. Using fastp trimming at Q25 and MiXCR clonotype assembly, TCRdb reanalyzed the public sequencing data and kept in-frame beta chains. Rows with a matching CDR3 protein are joined into one entry that keeps the most common DNA and genes. The sample data list about 140,000 distinct CDR3 sequences, and over 30% of these were observed just once. Of the sample, roughly half is held by the ten largest clones. In light of the paper, this sample's treatment or condition label describes: in vitro stimulation with specific CMV peptide epitopes to enrich CMV-specific T cells. What the research found in general, with its limitations: In both this cohort and an independent cohort of 350 to 400 donors, the cumulative frequency of public TCR beta family members distinguished carriers of CMV infection plus the relevant HLA type. In the ex vivo response, HLA-C-restricted CMV-specific TCR beta clonotypes were dominant, and in two of eight donors the single most frequent clonotype came from this HLA-C-restricted group.

The sample consisted of CD8+ T cells from cultured PBMCs, taken from culture after CMV antigen stimulation. The clonotype originates from a human donor in good health (CMV status not recorded). Some clones in this sample may be carry-over from other donors' samples. Recombination joined TRBV12-3 or TRBV12-4 with TRBJ2-7, with no confidently assigned D gene. The sequenced DNA: TGTGCCAGCAGCTATACGACATACGAGCAGTACTTC. Translated, this is CASSYTTYEQYF.